This record concerns one T cell receptor beta chain sequence. This sample stems from a study of PD-1 blockade in classical Hodgkin lymphoma. Profiling relied on immunoSEQ multiplex PCR, and the TCRdb table lists in-frame clones only, not all of them. The repertoire has about 58,000 clones, approximately 90% of them found once; the top ten carry about 9.4%. All patients relapsed after autologous stem cell transplantation, and brentuximab vedotin exposure varied. The source was peripheral blood mononuclear cells (PBMCs), collected before the second cycle of nivolumab. This receptor was taken from a human donor with classical Hodgkin lymphoma.

CDR3 residues: CAWSVRVSESSYNSPLHF. In DNA, the CDR3 is TGTGCCTGGAGTGTACGGGTTTCAGAAAGCTCCTATAATTCACCCCTCCACTTT. This sequence joins TRBV30 and TRBJ1-6; no reliable D call. The CDR3 has 18 residues. Germline-derived CDR1 and CDR2 are GTSNPN and SVGIG (reference sequence). V was clipped by 0 bases and J by 0 bases, with 15 bases between them.